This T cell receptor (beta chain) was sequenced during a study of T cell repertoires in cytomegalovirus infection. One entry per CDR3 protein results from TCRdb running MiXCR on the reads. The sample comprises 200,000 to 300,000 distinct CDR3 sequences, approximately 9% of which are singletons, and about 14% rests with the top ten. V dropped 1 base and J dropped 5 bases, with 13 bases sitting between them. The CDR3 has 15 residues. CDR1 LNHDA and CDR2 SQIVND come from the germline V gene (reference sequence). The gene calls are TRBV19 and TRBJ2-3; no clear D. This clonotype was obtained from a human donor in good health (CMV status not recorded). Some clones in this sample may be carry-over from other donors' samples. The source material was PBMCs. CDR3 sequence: CASSIGASNGDTQYF. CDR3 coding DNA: TGTGCCAGTAGTATAGGGGCCTCAAACGGAGATACGCAGTATTTT.